These 25 T cell receptor beta chains share one sample of origin, sequenced in a study of blood T cell repertoires in COVID-19. Produced via immunoSEQ multiplex PCR; TCRdb's table is partial and in-frame only. Among more than 85,000 clones listed, 75% to 85% were seen once. The sequenced sample consisted of peripheral blood. The receptors shown here come from a man in his 70s with acute or convalescent COVID-19.

CDR3 amino acids: CASSLATGGSTYEQYF. The CDR3 nucleotides are TGTGCCAGCAGCTTGGCTACGGGAGGAAGTACCTACGAGCAGTACTTC. V gene TRBV7-6 combines with J gene TRBJ2-7, with 7 bases lining up with TRBD2. The CDR3 contains 16 residues. V was pared by 3 bases and J by 2 bases, with 10 bases of the junction left unmatched. The germline V gene has CDR1 SGHVS and CDR2 FNYEAQ.

This sequence joins TRBV2 and TRBJ2-6; D is possibly TRBD1 (7 bases). Germline CDR1 SNHLY, CDR2 FYNNEI. The V end lost 5 bases, the J end lost 3 bases, and 11 bases lay between the germline ends. CDR3 length equals 15 residues. CDR3 residues: CASSSGGYGANVLTF. The CDR3 DNA sequence: TGTGCCAGCAGTTCAGGGGGGTATGGGGCCAACGTCCTGACTTTC.

The chain links TRBV3-1 (or the pseudogene TRBV3-2) to TRBJ2-7, with a weak D call TRBD2 (5 bases). The CDR3 consists of 15 residues. V lost 0 bases and J lost 4, with 13 bases in between. The germline V gene has CDR1 LGHDT and CDR2 YNNKEL (reference sequence). The CDR3 sequence: CASSQDRSGDYEQYF. The CDR3 region has the DNA TGTGCCAGCAGCCAAGATCGGAGCGGAGATTACGAGCAGTACTTC.

The sample holds a few counts of this clone. The chain carries TRBV19 and TRBJ1-2; 7 nucleotides match TRBD1. This CDR3 contains 15 residues. Germline loops: CDR1 LNHDA, CDR2 SQIVND (reference sequence). V was clipped by 4 bases and J by 0 bases; unmatched bases: 5. The DNA for the CDR3 is TGTGCCAGTAGTACCCTTGGGACAGCTAACTATGGCTACACCTTC. Amino acid sequence: CASSTLGTANYGYTF.

This chain uses TRBV29-1 with TRBJ1-2; 7 nucleotides agree with TRBD1. The trim removed 6 bases at V and 0 bases at J, leaving 4 bases unmatched. The CDR3 is made up of 13 amino acids. Germline CDR1 SQVTM, CDR2 ANQGSEA. CDR3: CSVDRATNYGYTF. The CDR3 bases are TGCAGCGTCGACAGGGCGACTAACTATGGCTACACCTTC.

The J gene is TRBJ2-1, the V gene TRBV19; maybe TRBD2 (6 bases). V was trimmed by 5 bases and J by 2 bases, leaving 13 bases between them. The CDR3 contains 15 residues. Germline V lookup: CDR1 LNHDA, CDR2 SQIVND (reference sequence). This CDR3 reads CASSRGSTAYNEQFF. The CDR3, as DNA: TGTGCCAGTAGTCGGGGGTCGACGGCCTACAATGAGCAGTTCTTC.

DNA of the CDR3: TGTGCCAGCAGTTCCTATTTAGCGGGAGGGCCCTACGAGCAGTACTTC. Translated: CASSSYLAGGPYEQYF. V and J are TRBV6-2 or TRBV6-3 and TRBJ2-7; the match to TRBD2 covers 11 bases. Germline V gene data show CDR1 as MNHEY and CDR2 as SVGEGT. J was trimmed by 2 bases and V by 4 bases; bases with no gene match: 7. The CDR3 has 16 residues.

The chain carries TRBV24-1 and TRBJ2-7; TRBD2 matches at 8 bases. The CDR3 runs 15 residues. Germline V gene sequence: CDR1 KGHDR, CDR2 SFDVKD. The trim removed 7 bases at V and 6 bases at J, leaving 13 bases unmatched. The CDR3 is CATSPTASGHAEQYF. CDR3 coding DNA: TGTGCCACCAGCCCGACGGCTAGCGGGCATGCCGAGCAGTACTTC.

This chain joins TRBV10-3 and TRBJ1-5; 10 nucleotides match TRBD1. Germline loops: CDR1 ENHRY, CDR2 SYGVKD. V shed 3 bases and J 5 bases; nucleotides not matched to a gene: 4. The CDR3 loop spans 15 amino acids. The CDR3 protein is CAISESGQGDQPQHF. CDR3 sequence (DNA): TGTGCCATCAGTGAATCTGGACAGGGGGATCAGCCCCAGCATTTT.

This clone was found once. The CDR3 here is CASSYRGGEETQYF. The CDR3, as DNA: TGTGCCAGCAGCTATAGGGGAGGGGAGGAGACCCAGTACTTC. The chain combines TRBV7-2 with TRBJ2-5; 7 positions match TRBD2. V lost 4 bases, J lost 5 bases, and 7 bases stayed unmatched. CDR3 length equals 14 residues. The germline gives CDR1 SGHTA, CDR2 FQGNSA.

The chain has TRBV7-9 and TRBJ2-3; 8 bases are a match to TRBD2. This CDR3 region has 16 residues. Trimming cost V 0 bases and J 1 base; bases outside gene matches: 3. The germline CDR1 and CDR2 sequences are SEHNR and FQNEAQ (reference sequence). The CDR3 nucleotides read TGTGCCAGCAGCTTAGCGCAACTAGCGGGCACAGATACGCAGTATTTT. It codes for CASSLAQLAGTDTQYF. The full variable domain, rest sourced from reference TRBV7-9 and TRBJ2-3, is DTGVSQNPRHKITKRGQNVTFRCDPISEHNRLYWYRQTLGQGPEFLTYFQNEAQLEKSRLLSDRFSAERPKGSFSTLEIQRTEQGDSAMYLCASSLAQLAGTDTQYFGPGTRLTVL.

The rearrangement links TRBV27 to TRBJ2-2; 7 nucleotides line up with TRBD2. Germline V gene data show CDR1 as MNHEY and CDR2 as SMNVEV (reference sequence). With 6 bases clipped from V and 0 bases from J, the junction kept 7 bases outside the gene matches. This CDR3 is 16 amino acids long. The CDR3 is CASRGLGTTNTGELFF. The CDR3 DNA sequence: TGTGCCAGCAGGGGGCTCGGGACTACGAACACCGGGGAGCTGTTTTTT.

The chain is built from TRBV28 and TRBJ2-4; D remains ambiguous. CDR3 size: 13 residues. Germline lookup yields CDR1 MDHEN and CDR2 SYDVKM. The V gene lost 6 bases and the J gene lost 6 bases, with 12 bases spanning the gap. In DNA form, the CDR3 reads TGTGCCAGCAGCTCCCTCACAAGAAACATTCAGTACTTC. This sequence encodes CASSSLTRNIQYF.

J is TRBJ2-2 and V is TRBV5-6; tentative D call: TRBD2 (5 bases). The ends were cut back, 4 bases at V and 4 bases at J, with 14 bases in the middle. CDR1 and CDR2 from the germline V gene are SGHDT and YYEEEE. CDR3 length: 15 residues. CDR3 protein: CASSLGYLATGELFF. The CDR3 region has the DNA TGTGCCAGCAGCCTGGGCTATCTAGCCACCGGGGAGCTGTTTTTT.

V and J are TRBV5-1 and TRBJ2-7; 8 bases align to TRBD2. Germline V gene data show CDR1 as SGHRS and CDR2 as YFSETQ. Trimming cost V 0 bases and J 6 bases; bases outside gene matches: 11. CDR3 size: 16 residues. The CDR3 DNA sequence: TGCGCCAGCAGCTTGGCCCCGAGCGGGAGCGGTCCCGAGCAGTACTTC. Encoded protein: CASSLAPSGSGPEQYF.

This clone was detected a few times. The rearrangement joins TRBV6-5 to TRBJ2-3; no definite D call. V was clipped by 2 bases and J by 0 bases, with 6 bases between them. The germline gives CDR1 MNHEY, CDR2 SVGAGI. This CDR3 is 14 amino acids long. The CDR3 loop is CASSYRRSTDTQYF. The CDR3 bases are TGTGCCAGCAGTTACCGGAGAAGCACAGATACGCAGTATTTT.

The chain recombines TRBV6-2 or TRBV6-3 with TRBJ1-3; D is unclear. The germline V gene encodes CDR1 MNHEY and CDR2 SVGEGT. Between the trimmed V and J ends, which lost 4 bases and 0 bases, there was a span of 13 bases. The CDR3 loop spans 16 amino acids. The chain's CDR3 is CASSFSRVSSGNTIYF. As DNA, the CDR3 is TGTGCCAGCAGTTTCTCTCGGGTATCCTCTGGAAACACCATATATTTT.

This clone was recorded many times. This chain uses TRBV7-8 with TRBJ2-5, with a weak D call TRBD1 (5 bases). V lost 3 bases and J lost 3, with 8 bases in between. Per germline, CDR1 SGHVS and CDR2 FQNEAQ. CDR3 length: 13 amino acids. CDR3 sequence: CASSFAGKETQYF. The CDR3 bases are TGTGCCAGCAGCTTCGCAGGGAAAGAGACCCAGTACTTC.

Only a few counts were recorded for this clone. This chain uses TRBV27 with TRBJ2-3; 7 bases map to TRBD1. This CDR3 region has 18 residues. CDR1 and CDR2 (germline): MNHEY, SMNVEV (reference sequence). The junction had 13 bases not matched to a gene; V was cut back by 3 bases and J by 1 base. CDR3 DNA: TGTGCCAGCAGTTTCCGAACCGCCGCCGGACAGGGCACAGATACGCAGTATTTT. It codes for CASSFRTAAGQGTDTQYF.

This clone was detected once. The genes are TRBV19 and TRBJ1-2; D not certain. From germline, CDR1 is LNHDA and CDR2 SQIVND (reference sequence). Trimming cost V 2 bases and J 6 bases, with 13 bases left between them. The CDR3 covers 14 residues. The CDR3 DNA is TGTGCCAGTAGTATATTTTCCGGGAGCCATGGCTACACCTTC. Encoded protein: CASSIFSGSHGYTF.

This clone was observed a few times. The V and J genes are TRBV30 and TRBJ1-3, with TRBD1 identical over 12 bases. Germline V gives CDR1 GTSNPN, CDR2 SVGIG (reference sequence). The CDR3 consists of 18 residues. V shed 0 bases and J 0 bases; nucleotides not matched to a gene: 6. CDR3 region: CAWSVRDRGLSSGNTIYF. In DNA, the CDR3 is TGTGCCTGGAGTGTGCGGGACAGGGGGCTTTCCTCTGGAAACACCATATATTTT.

The rearrangement links TRBV28 to TRBJ1-1; D remains ambiguous. Trimming pared 7 bases from V and 5 bases from J, leaving 20 bases between. The CDR3 is 15 amino acids. The germline CDR1 and CDR2 sequences are MDHEN and SYDVKM. The CDR3 protein is CASILLQPSGTEAFF. The CDR3 region has the DNA TGTGCCAGCATCCTCCTACAGCCGTCGGGAACTGAAGCTTTCTTT.

This sequence joins TRBV19 and TRBJ1-1; D is ambiguous. Trimming took 0 bases from V and 0 from J, leaving 5 bases between them. This CDR3 is 14 amino acids long. The germline CDR1 and CDR2 sequences are LNHDA and SQIVND (reference sequence). CDR3 in DNA: TGTGCCAGTAGTATAGATCGGTTGAACACTGAAGCTTTCTTT. The encoded protein is CASSIDRLNTEAFF.

A word on this clone: In the same sample, other DNA sequences code for this CDR3. V gene TRBV5-1 combines with J gene TRBJ1-2; maybe TRBD1 (6 bases). Trimming took off 0 bases at V and 5 bases at J, with 11 bases between the two ends. Germline loops: CDR1 SGHRS, CDR2 YFSETQ. CDR3 length equals 14 residues. CDR3 loop: CASSLDRAGYGYTF. The CDR3 nucleotides are TGCGCCAGCAGCTTGGACAGGGCAGGTTATGGCTACACCTTC.

In its sample, this clone was seen once. This sequence joins TRBV7-8 and TRBJ2-5; TRBD2 aligns across 9 bases. The CDR3 has 20 residues. The J segment lost 2 bases and the V segment lost 1 base, leaving 17 bases of the junction unmatched. Germline V CDR1 and CDR2: SGHVS, FQNEAQ. The CDR3 reads CASSLGGVLAGRKSQETQYF. The CDR3 DNA reads as TGTGCCAGCAGCTTAGGTGGTGTTCTAGCGGGAAGGAAGAGTCAAGAGACCCAGTACTTC.